This T cell receptor (beta chain) was retrieved from a study of T cells in Graves' hyperthyroidism and ophthalmopathy. The germline V gene has CDR1 KGHSH and CDR2 LQKENI. This CDR3 has 16 residues. The V segment lost 3 bases and the J segment 5 bases; nucleotides outside the gene matches: 6. The TCR beta CDR3 regions underwent amplification using RNA transcripts as the source. Initially, a first-round RT-PCR of the TCR CDR3 employed the HTBI primer set. TCRdb recomputed calls from the multiplex PCR reads with MiXCR, one row per CDR3 protein. The sample includes a few hundred thousand distinct CDR3 sequences, 20% to 25% of them seen just once.

The source of this sequence is a woman between 65 and 79 years old with Graves' ophthalmopathy. J is TRBJ2-5 and V is TRBV18, with TRBD2 identical over 13 bases. Sample: blood. The CDR3 nucleotides are TGTGCCAGCTCACCTCGGACTAGCGGGAGCTCGGAGACCCAGTACTTC. It specifies CASSPRTSGSSETQYF.